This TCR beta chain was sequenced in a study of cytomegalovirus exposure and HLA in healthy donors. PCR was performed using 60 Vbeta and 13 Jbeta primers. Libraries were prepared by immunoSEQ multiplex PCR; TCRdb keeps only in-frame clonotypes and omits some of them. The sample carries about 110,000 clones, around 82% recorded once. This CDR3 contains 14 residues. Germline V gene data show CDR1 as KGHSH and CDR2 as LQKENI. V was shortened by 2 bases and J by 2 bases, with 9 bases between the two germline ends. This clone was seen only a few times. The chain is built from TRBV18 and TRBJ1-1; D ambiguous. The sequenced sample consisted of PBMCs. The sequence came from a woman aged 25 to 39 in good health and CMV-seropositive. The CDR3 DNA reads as TGTGCCAGCTCACCAATAACAGCTAACACTGAAGCTTTCTTT. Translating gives CASSPITANTEAFF.